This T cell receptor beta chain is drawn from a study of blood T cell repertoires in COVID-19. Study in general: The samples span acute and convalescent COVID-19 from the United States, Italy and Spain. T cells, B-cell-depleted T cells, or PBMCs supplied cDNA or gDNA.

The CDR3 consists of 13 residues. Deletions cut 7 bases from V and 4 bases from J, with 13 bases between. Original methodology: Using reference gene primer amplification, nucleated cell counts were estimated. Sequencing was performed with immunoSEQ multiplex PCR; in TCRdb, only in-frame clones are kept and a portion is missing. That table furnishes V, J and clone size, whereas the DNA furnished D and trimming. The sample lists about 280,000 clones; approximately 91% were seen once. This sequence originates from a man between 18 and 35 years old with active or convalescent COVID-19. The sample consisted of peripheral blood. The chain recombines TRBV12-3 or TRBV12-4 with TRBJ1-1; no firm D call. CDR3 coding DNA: TGTGCCAGCACCGTGACATCAAGCACTGAAGCTTTCTTT. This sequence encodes CASTVTSSTEAFF.